What follows describes a single TCR beta chain. CD8+ and CD4+ T cells circulating in blood were sequenced for TCR beta. The multiple sclerosis control group comprised treatment-naive patients with stable or active relapsing-remitting disease. Negative isolation yielded CD8+ and CD4+ T cells; FACS enriched TEMRA cells. These data originate in a study of CD8 T cells in Susac syndrome. A quantity of about 0.5 to 1 ug RNA underwent reverse transcription using random hexamers. The authors amplified TCR beta CDR3 across 54 Vbeta and 13 Jbeta using immunoSEQ multiplex PCR. TCRdb used MiXCR to reprocess the immunoSEQ multiplex PCR reads, holding one entry per CDR3 protein. Among roughly 120,000 distinct CDR3 sequences, 85% to 95% were seen once, and the ten largest hold roughly 0.088%. The CDR3 is 15 residues long. Germline V gene sequence: CDR1 LGHDT, CDR2 YNNKEL (reference sequence). The V and J ends lost 5 bases and 4 bases respectively, with 17 bases between them.

This receptor was obtained from a human donor with multiple sclerosis. The sequenced sample was CD4+ T cells from PBMCs. The chain combines TRBV3-1 with TRBJ1-1; D ambiguous. As DNA, the CDR3 is TGTGCCAGCAGCGGTCAAGGGCCCCGAGGCACTGAAGCTTTCTTT. Translation gives CASSGQGPRGTEAFF.